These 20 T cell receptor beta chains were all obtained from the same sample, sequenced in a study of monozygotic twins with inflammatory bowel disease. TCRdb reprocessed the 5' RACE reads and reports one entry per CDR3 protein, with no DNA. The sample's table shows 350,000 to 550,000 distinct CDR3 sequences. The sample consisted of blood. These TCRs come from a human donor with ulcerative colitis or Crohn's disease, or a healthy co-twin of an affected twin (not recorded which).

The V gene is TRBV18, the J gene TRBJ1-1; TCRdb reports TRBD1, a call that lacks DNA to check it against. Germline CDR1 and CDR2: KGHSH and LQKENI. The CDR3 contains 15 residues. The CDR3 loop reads CASSPGQGMNTEAFF. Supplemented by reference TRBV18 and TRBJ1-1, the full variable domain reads NAGVMQNPRHLVRRRGQEARLRCSPMKGHSHVYWYRQLPEEGLKFMVYLQKENIIDESGMPKERFSAEFPKEGPSILRIQQVVRGDSAAYFCASSPGQGMNTEAFFGQGTRLTVV.

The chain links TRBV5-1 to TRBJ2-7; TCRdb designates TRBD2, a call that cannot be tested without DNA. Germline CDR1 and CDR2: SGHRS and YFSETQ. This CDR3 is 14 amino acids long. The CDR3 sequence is CASSTSQGSYEQYF.

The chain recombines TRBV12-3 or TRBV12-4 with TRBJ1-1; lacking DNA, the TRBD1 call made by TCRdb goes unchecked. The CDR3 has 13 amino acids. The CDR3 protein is CATLWTGGTEAFF.

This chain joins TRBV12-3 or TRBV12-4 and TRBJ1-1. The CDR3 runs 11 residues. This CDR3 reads CASSFQQRAFF.

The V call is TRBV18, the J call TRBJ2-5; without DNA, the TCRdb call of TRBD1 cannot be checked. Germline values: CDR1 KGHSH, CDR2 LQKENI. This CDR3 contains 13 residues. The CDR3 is CASSPHPSETQYF.

CDR3 protein: CSARGTAETQYF. The chain is built from TRBV29-1 and TRBJ2-5; there is no DNA to check the TCRdb D call of TRBD2. The CDR3 loop spans 12 amino acids. Germline V gene data show CDR1 as SQVTM and CDR2 as ANQGSEA.

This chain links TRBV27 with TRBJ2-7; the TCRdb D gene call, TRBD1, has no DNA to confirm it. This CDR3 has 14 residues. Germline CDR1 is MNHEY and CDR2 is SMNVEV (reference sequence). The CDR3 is CASNETTGFYEQYF.

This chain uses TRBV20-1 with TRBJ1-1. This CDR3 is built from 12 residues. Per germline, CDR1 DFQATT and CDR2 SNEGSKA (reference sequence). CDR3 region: CSASRAVTEAFF.

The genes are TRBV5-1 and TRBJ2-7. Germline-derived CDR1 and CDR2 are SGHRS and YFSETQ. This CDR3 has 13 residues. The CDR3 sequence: CASSLALSYEQYF.

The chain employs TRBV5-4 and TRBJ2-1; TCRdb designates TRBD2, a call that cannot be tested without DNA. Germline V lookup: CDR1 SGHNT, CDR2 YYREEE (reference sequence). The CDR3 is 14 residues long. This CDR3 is CASSSRRAENEQFF.

The CDR3: CASSLDRATNQPQHF. This chain connects TRBV7-8 to TRBJ1-5; TCRdb outputs TRBD1, but without DNA this stays unchecked. This CDR3 is 15 amino acids long. CDR1 SGHVS and CDR2 FQNEAQ come from the germline V gene.

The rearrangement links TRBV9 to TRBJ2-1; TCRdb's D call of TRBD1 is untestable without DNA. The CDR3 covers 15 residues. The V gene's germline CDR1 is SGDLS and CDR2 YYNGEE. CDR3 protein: CASSYRDRSYNEQFF.

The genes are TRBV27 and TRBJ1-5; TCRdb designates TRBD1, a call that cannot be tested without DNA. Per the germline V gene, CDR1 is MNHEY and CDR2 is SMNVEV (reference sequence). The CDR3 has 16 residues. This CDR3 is CASSSGQGLGNQPQHF.

CDR3 region: CASSRQGGQETQYF. J is TRBJ2-5 and V is TRBV9; the TCRdb call, TRBD1, lacks DNA for checking. The CDR3 consists of 14 residues. CDR1 SGDLS and CDR2 YYNGEE come from the germline V gene.

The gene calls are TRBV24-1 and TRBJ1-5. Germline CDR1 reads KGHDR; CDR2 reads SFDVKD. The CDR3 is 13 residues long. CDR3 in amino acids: CATQRVSNQPQHF.

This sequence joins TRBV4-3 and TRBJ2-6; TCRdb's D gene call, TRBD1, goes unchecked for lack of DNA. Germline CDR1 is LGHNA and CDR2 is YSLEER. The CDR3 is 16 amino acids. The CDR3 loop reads CASSQEGPGQVNVLTF.

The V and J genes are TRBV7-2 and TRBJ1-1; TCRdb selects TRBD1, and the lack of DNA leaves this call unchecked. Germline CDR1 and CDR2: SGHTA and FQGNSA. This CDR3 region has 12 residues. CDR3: CASSGGNTEAFF.

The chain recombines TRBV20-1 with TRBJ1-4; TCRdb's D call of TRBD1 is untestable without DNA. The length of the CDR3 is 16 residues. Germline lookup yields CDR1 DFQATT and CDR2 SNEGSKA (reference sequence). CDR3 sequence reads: CSARDLLGAHDEKLFF.

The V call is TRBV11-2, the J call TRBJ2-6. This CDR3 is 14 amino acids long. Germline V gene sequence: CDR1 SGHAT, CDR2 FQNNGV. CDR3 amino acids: CASSFSSGANVLTF.

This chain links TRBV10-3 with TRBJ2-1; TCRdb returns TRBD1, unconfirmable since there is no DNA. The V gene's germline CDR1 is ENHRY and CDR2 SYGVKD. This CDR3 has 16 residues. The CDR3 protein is CAISGAGDLPYNEQFF.